This entry describes one T cell receptor beta chain. The PCR employed 60 Vbeta primers together with 13 Jbeta primers. The method was immunoSEQ multiplex PCR; TCRdb's version includes in-frame clones alone and lacks a portion of them. The data hold 65,000 to 100,000 clones, with roughly 77% observed a single time. This record comes from a study of cytomegalovirus exposure and HLA in healthy donors. CDR1 and CDR2 (germline): SQVTM, ANQGSEA. The CDR3 runs to 15 residues. With 1 base removed from V and 7 bases from J, the gap between germline ends came to 16 bases. The V gene is TRBV29-1, the J gene TRBJ2-2; D perhaps matches TRBD2 (5 bases). Material: PBMCs. This receptor was identified in a woman aged 40 to 49 in good health and CMV-seropositive. CDR3 loop: CSVEAPGEKVGELFF. The CDR3 DNA sequence: TGCAGCGTTGAAGCCCCTGGGGAGAAGGTCGGGGAGCTGTTTTTT.